This is a list of T cell receptor beta chains from one sample in a study of technical replicates of blood from several donors. Generated by immunoSEQ multiplex PCR, the TCRdb table keeps only in-frame clones and is missing some. The sample yields 82,000 or so clones, nearly 96% seen once. The sample comprised T cells isolated from PBMCs. Receptors were obtained from a human donor in good health. CDR3s include the opening cysteine and the closing phenylalanine or tryptophan. Fields, in order: clone size, J gene, V gene, D gene, CDR3 protein, CDR3 DNA. A D gene is named only where the DNA matches it firmly. A row's size may be missing; if present it is once, few, many or a size class.

>-|TRBJ2-1|TRBV6-4|-
CASSPHSRGLSEQFF
TGTGCCAGCAGTCCCCACTCGCGGGGGCTCTCCGAGCAGTTCTTC
>-|TRBJ2-1|TRBV29-1|TRBD2
CSVAVLAAYNEQFF
TGCAGCGTTGCGGTCCTAGCGGCCTACAATGAGCAGTTCTTC
>-|TRBJ2-7|TRBV6-7|-
CASSRTASYEQYF
TGTGCCAGCTCACGGACAGCTTCCTACGAGCAGTACTTC
>-|TRBJ2-7|TRBV28|-
CASSPRGGSSYEQYF
TGTGCCAGCAGTCCCCGTGGAGGGAGCTCCTACGAGCAGTACTTC
>-|TRBJ2-7|TRBV29-1|TRBD1
CSVEDGAGGMDEQYF
TGCAGCGTTGAAGATGGGGCAGGGGGTATGGACGAGCAGTACTTC
>-|TRBJ1-2|TRBV19|TRBD1
CASSWGTGNGYTF
TGTGCCAGTAGTTGGGGGACAGGGAATGGCTACACCTTC
>-|TRBJ2-7|TRBV28|-
CASSSPSGFSYEQYF
TGTGCCAGCAGTTCCCCGTCCGGGTTTTCCTACGAGCAGTACTTC
>once|TRBJ2-7|TRBV5-6|-
CASSLTDRGFYEQYF
TGTGCCAGCAGCTTGACCGACAGAGGATTCTACGAGCAGTACTTC
>-|TRBJ1-1|TRBV29-1|-
CSVVQNTEAFF
TGCAGCGTTGTACAAAACACTGAAGCTTTCTTT
>-|TRBJ2-7|TRBV6-5|-
CASSSTEGRLFEQYF
TGTGCCAGCAGTTCCACGGAAGGGAGGCTCTTCGAGCAGTACTTC
>-|TRBJ1-2|TRBV5-6|TRBD1
CASSLARTGGFDGYTF
TGTGCCAGCAGCTTGGCCCGAACAGGGGGCTTCGATGGCTACACCTTC
>-|TRBJ2-7|TRBV18|TRBD2
CASSGLAGIKSSYEQYF
TGTGCCAGCTCTGGACTAGCGGGAATCAAGAGCTCCTACGAGCAGTACTTC
>once|TRBJ1-1|TRBV6-5|-
CASSGGTEAFF
TGTGCCAGCAGTGGAGGGACTGAAGCTTTCTTT
>once|TRBJ1-2|TRBV9|TRBD1
CASSAGGGQGAYGYTF
TGTGCCAGCAGCGCCGGGGGGGGACAGGGCGCATATGGCTACACCTTC
>-|TRBJ1-5|TRBV5-5|TRBD1
CASSLKTGGQPQHF
TGTGCCAGCAGCTTGAAAACAGGGGGACAGCCCCAGCATTTT
>-|TRBJ1-5|TRBV18|-
CASSHSKDQPQHF
TGTGCCAGCTCTCACAGCAAGGATCAGCCCCAGCATTTT
>-|TRBJ1-3|TRBV7-9|-
CASSPDSSGNTIYF
TGTGCCAGCAGCCCCGACAGCTCTGGAAACACCATATATTTT
>-|TRBJ2-7|TRBV2|-
CATARGSYEQYF
TGTGCCACCGCTAGGGGCTCCTACGAGCAGTACTTC
>-|TRBJ1-3|TRBV28|-
CASRRLVTRRNTIYF
TGTGCCAGCAGACGACTGGTTACCCGCAGAAACACCATATATTTT
>-|TRBJ1-1|TRBV6-1|TRBD1
CASTIQGAMNTEAFF
TGTGCCAGCACCATACAGGGGGCTATGAACACTGAAGCTTTCTTT
>-|TRBJ2-7|TRBV30|-
CAWSMWEDSYEQYF
TGTGCCTGGAGTATGTGGGAGGACTCCTACGAGCAGTACTTC
>-|TRBJ2-1|TRBV6-5|-
CASSYPASGDEQFF
TGTGCCAGCAGTTACCCAGCCTCGGGGGATGAGCAGTTCTTC
>-|TRBJ1-2|TRBV5-1|TRBD1
CASRYRGDYGYTF
TGCGCCAGCAGGTACAGGGGAGACTATGGCTACACCTTC
>few|TRBJ1-5|TRBV28|-
CASSLQGNQPQHF
TGTGCCAGCAGTTTACAGGGCAATCAGCCCCAGCATTTT
>-|TRBJ1-1|TRBV10-1|-
CASSEPTGSHTEAFF
TGCGCCAGCAGTGAGCCGACAGGAAGTCATACTGAAGCTTTCTTT
>-|TRBJ2-1|TRBV11-3|-
CASSPPVSYNEQFF
TGTGCCAGCAGCCCCCCGGTTTCTTACAATGAGCAGTTCTTC
>-|TRBJ2-2|TRBV4-3|-
CASSQAFGKNTGELFF
TGCGCCAGCAGCCAAGCCTTCGGGAAGAACACCGGGGAGCTGTTTTTT
>-|TRBJ2-1|TRBV5-4|-
CASSPPDHPGWNEQFF
TGTGCCAGCAGCCCCCCAGACCATCCCGGGTGGAATGAGCAGTTCTTC
>-|TRBJ1-4|TRBV11-3|-
CASSLAGASNEKLFF
TGTGCCAGCAGCTTGGCAGGGGCCTCGAATGAAAAACTGTTTTTT
>-|TRBJ2-3|TRBV10-3|-
CAINQRLTDTQYF
TGTGCCATCAATCAGCGGCTCACAGATACGCAGTATTTT
>once|TRBJ2-2|TRBV11-1|TRBD2
CASSLSSSGQYTGELFF
TGTGCCAGCAGCTTATCTTCTAGCGGGCAATACACCGGGGAGCTGTTTTTT
>once|TRBJ1-1|TRBV7-9|-
CASSLTGGGKQRYTEAFF
TGTGCCAGCAGCCTAACCGGGGGGGGTAAGCAACGCTACACTGAAGCTTTCTTT
>-|TRBJ1-4|TRBV5-4|-
CASRPRGSNEKLFF
TGTGCCAGCAGACCTCGTGGCTCTAATGAAAAACTGTTTTTT
>-|TRBJ1-1|TRBV5-1|-
CASSPTGNTEAFF
TGCGCCAGCAGCCCTACAGGGAACACTGAAGCTTTCTTT
>-|TRBJ1-3|TRBV9|-
CASSVDGSGNTIYF
TGTGCCAGCAGCGTAGACGGCTCTGGAAACACCATATATTTT
>-|TRBJ1-1|TRBV5-4|TRBD1
CASSFAGGGTEAFF
TGTGCCAGCAGCTTTGCAGGGGGAGGAACTGAAGCTTTCTTT
>-|TRBJ2-1|TRBV10-3|TRBD1
CAIRDFTGGRSYNEQFF
TGTGCCATCAGAGACTTCACAGGGGGCAGGTCCTACAATGAGCAGTTCTTC
>-|TRBJ2-5|TRBV7-9|-
CASSYNREVWETQYF
TGTGCCAGCAGTTATAACAGGGAAGTTTGGGAGACCCAGTACTTC
>-|TRBJ1-1|TRBV5-1|-
CASSSLGEERWMNTEAFF
TGCGCCAGCAGCTCGCTCGGGGAGGAGAGGTGGATGAACACTGAAGCTTTCTTT
>-|TRBJ2-2|TRBV7-2|-
CASSFLRLAGELFF
TGTGCCAGCAGCTTCCTAAGACTAGCCGGGGAGCTGTTTTTT
>once|TRBJ2-7|TRBV28|TRBD1
CASKQGALGRRSDEQYF
TGTGCCAGCAAACAGGGGGCGCTGGGTAGGCGCTCGGACGAGCAGTACTTC
>once|TRBJ2-1|TRBV11-1|TRBD1
CASSPRGIEQFF
TGTGCCAGCAGCCCCAGGGGGATTGAGCAGTTCTTC
>-|TRBJ2-6|TRBV21-1|-
CASSKGQVLNSGANVLTF
TGTGCCAGCAGCAAAGGACAGGTCCTCAACTCTGGGGCCAACGTCCTGACTTTC
>once|TRBJ1-2|TRBV18|TRBD1
CASSLGQGGGYTF
TGTGCCAGCTCACTAGGACAGGGCGGTGGCTACACCTTC
>-|TRBJ2-2|TRBV18|TRBD2
CASSRLAENTGELFF
TGTGCCAGCTCGCGACTAGCGGAAAACACCGGGGAGCTGTTTTTT
>-|TRBJ1-1|TRBV2|-
CAAQGNTEAFF
TGTGCCGCCCAGGGGAACACTGAAGCTTTCTTT
>-|TRBJ1-2|TRBV7-2|TRBD1
CASSFIYQGATYGYTF
TGTGCCAGCAGCTTTATTTACCAGGGGGCGACCTATGGCTACACCTTC
>-|TRBJ1-5|TRBV19|-
CASSDGDQPQHF
TGTGCCAGTAGTGACGGAGATCAGCCCCAGCATTTT
>-|TRBJ2-3|TRBV7-8|-
CASSPQYLTSTDTQYF
TGTGCCAGCAGCCCTCAGTATCTCACGAGCACAGATACGCAGTATTTT
>-|TRBJ1-1|TRBV6-6|-
CASSYHSMNTEAFF
TGTGCCAGCAGTTATCATAGCATGAACACTGAAGCTTTCTTT
>-|TRBJ2-7|TRBV7-6|TRBD2
CASSFGLAGVGSYEQYF
TGTGCCAGCAGCTTTGGACTAGCGGGAGTTGGTTCCTACGAGCAGTACTTC
>-|TRBJ2-7|TRBV7-8|-
CASSLGASYEQYF
TGTGCCAGCAGCTTAGGGGCTTCCTACGAGCAGTACTTC
>-|TRBJ1-5|TRBV6-1|-
CASSEEEGYRPQHF
TGTGCCAGCAGTGAAGAGGAGGGATATAGGCCCCAGCATTTT
>-|TRBJ1-2|TRBV4-3|-
CASSQETAYGYTF
TGCGCCAGCAGCCAAGAAACAGCCTATGGCTACACCTTC
>-|TRBJ2-1|TRBV2|TRBD2
CASSARTSGVNNEQFF
TGTGCCAGCAGTGCCCGGACTAGCGGGGTGAACAATGAGCAGTTCTTC
>-|TRBJ1-4|TRBV7-8|TRBD1
CASSLPTGQGMTNEKLFF
TGTGCCAGCAGCTTACCCACGGGACAGGGTATGACTAATGAAAAACTGTTTTTT
>-|TRBJ1-5|TRBV4-1|-
CASSQSYRDNQPQHF
TGCGCCAGCAGCCAGAGCTACAGGGACAATCAGCCCCAGCATTTT